This T cell receptor (beta chain) was obtained from a study of shared clonotypes between healthy human individuals. Study findings and constraints: The small donor group covered limited genetic and exposure diversity.

Regarding this clone: Its antigen is unidentified.

Every unsorted PBMC PCR replicate was loaded with approximately 290 ng DNA, about 30,000 T cell genomes. Sequenced by immunoSEQ multiplex PCR; TCRdb stores in-frame clones only, minus some. The table records about 460,000 clones, roughly three quarters of them present only once. CDR1 is SGHTA, CDR2 FQGNSA, per germline. The CDR3 is 14 residues long. V was trimmed by 3 bases and J by 3 bases, leaving 11 bases between them. This TCR was sampled from a woman in her 40s in good health. Some clones in this sample may be carry-over from other donors' samples. Sequencing input: PBMCs. The V gene is TRBV7-2, the J gene TRBJ1-2; D is ambiguous. CDR3 region: CASSLEGSDYGYTF. CDR3 nucleotides: TGTGCCAGCAGCTTGGAAGGGTCGGACTATGGCTACACCTTC.